This note documents a single T cell receptor beta chain sequence. How the authors handled the data: Amplification from reference gene primers served as the basis for estimated nucleated cell counts. Repertoires were generated with immunoSEQ multiplex PCR, while TCRdb's copy carries only in-frame clones and drops some. V and J calls and clone size are copied from that table; D and trimming were computed from the DNA. The data show 300,000 to 400,000 clones, approximately 90% seen once. Germline assignment: CDR1 MNHEY and CDR2 SVGEGT. V was trimmed by 6 bases and J by 7 bases, leaving 22 bases between them. The CDR3 consists of 16 residues. This sample was taken from a study of blood T cell repertoires in COVID-19. Background on the study: The origin of the acute and convalescent COVID-19 samples was the United States, Italy and Spain. PBMCs, B-cell-depleted T cells, or T cells were the source of the cDNA or gDNA that made up the material.

The V and J genes are TRBV6-2 or TRBV6-3 and TRBJ2-1; maybe TRBD2 (6 bases). Sequencing was done on a sample of PBMCs or T cells enriched from blood (not recorded which). The sequence was obtained from a man between 18 and 35 years old who had recovered from COVID-19. DNA of the CDR3: TGTGCCAGCAGCCGCCCCCGGGTGGGGGGAGAGAATGAGCAGTTCTTC. This translates into CASSRPRVGGENEQFF.